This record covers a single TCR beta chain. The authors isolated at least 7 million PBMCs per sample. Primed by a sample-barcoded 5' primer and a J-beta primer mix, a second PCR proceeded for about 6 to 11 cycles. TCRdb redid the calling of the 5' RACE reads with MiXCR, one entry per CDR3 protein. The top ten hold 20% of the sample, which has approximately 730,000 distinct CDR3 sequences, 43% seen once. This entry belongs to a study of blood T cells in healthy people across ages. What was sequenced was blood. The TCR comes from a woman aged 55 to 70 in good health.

CDR3 loop: CASSRDSSREQFF. The CDR3 DNA reads TGTGCCAGCAGCCGGGACAGCTCAAGGGAGCAGTTCTTC. The rearrangement uses TRBV7-9 and TRBJ2-1; 7 nucleotides agree with TRBD1. Germline CDR1 is SEHNR and CDR2 is FQNEAQ (reference sequence). J gave up 10 bases and V 5 bases, and 8 bases lay outside the gene matches. The length of the CDR3 is 13 residues.